The 5 T cell receptor beta chains given below trace back to one sample, sequenced in a study of cytomegalovirus exposure and HLA in healthy donors. The PCR employed 60 Vbeta primers together with 13 Jbeta primers. Sequenced by immunoSEQ multiplex PCR; TCRdb stores in-frame clones only, minus some. In the table there are over 75,000 clones, 64% of which are singletons. The sequenced sample was PBMCs. These receptor sequences come from a human donor in good health.

This chain uses TRBV19 with TRBJ1-6; the D gene is possibly TRBD1 (5 bases). This CDR3 has 14 residues. Trimming cost V 4 bases and J 13 bases, with 17 bases left between them. CDR1 is LNHDA, CDR2 SQIVND, per germline (reference sequence). The CDR3 sequence is CASSSQDTPWPLHF. The CDR3 coding sequence is TGTGCCAGTAGTAGCCAGGACACCCCGTGGCCCCTCCACTTT.

As DNA, the CDR3 is TGCGCCAGCAGCTCCCCAGGGTTCACCGGGGAGCTGTTTTTT. This encodes CASSSPGFTGELFF. The V and J genes are TRBV5-1 and TRBJ2-2; TRBD1 is a possible D gene (5 bases). The CDR3 spans 14 residues. V was shortened by 3 bases and J by 4 bases, with 10 bases between the two germline ends. The germline gives CDR1 SGHRS, CDR2 YFSETQ.

The rearrangement joins TRBV7-6 to TRBJ2-5; 8 nucleotides line up with TRBD2. Unmatched junction bases numbered 6, after V lost 1 base and J lost 2 bases. CDR3 length: 16 residues. Germline CDR1 is SGHVS and CDR2 is FNYEAQ. The CDR3 here is CASSLESGGGQETQYF. The CDR3, as DNA: TGTGCCAGCAGCTTAGAATCGGGAGGGGGTCAAGAGACCCAGTACTTC.

Only one count was recorded for this clone. The rearrangement uses TRBV29-1 and TRBJ2-3; 9 bases agree with TRBD1. The CDR3 sequence is 15 residues long. CDR1 SQVTM and CDR2 ANQGSEA come from the germline V gene. V trimming: 0 bases; J trimming: 0 bases; junction bases outside the gene matches: 1. Here the CDR3 DNA reads TGCAGCGTTGAAGACGGACAGGGGAGCACAGATACGCAGTATTTT. Protein: CSVEDGQGSTDTQYF.

V and J are TRBV5-1 and TRBJ2-5; 8 bases are a match to TRBD2. The junction had 10 bases not matched to a gene; V was cut back by 2 bases and J by 4 bases. The CDR3 spans 16 residues. CDR1 and CDR2 (germline): SGHRS, YFSETQ. CDR3 protein: CASSFGLARYRETQYF. CDR3 DNA sequence: TGCGCCAGCAGCTTCGGACTAGCACGATATCGAGAGACCCAGTACTTC.